The clone carrying this T cell receptor (beta chain) has at least ten counts. Its antigen is not identified. Amplifying from RNA transcripts, the study obtained TCR beta CDR3 regions. An initial RT-PCR round employing HTBI primers preceded a second-round multiplex PCR. In TCRdb, the multiplex PCR reads were re-called with MiXCR into one record per CDR3 protein. The sample has about 390,000 distinct CDR3 sequences; about 17% are singletons. This specimen belongs to a study of Graves' ophthalmopathy and Graves' hyperthyroidism. Patients were diagnosed from clinical symptoms, serum thyroxine, TRAb, thyroid ultrasound and orbital computed tomography. PBMCs were density-gradient isolated from approximately 9.8 ml fresh blood. The study's findings and limits: Detection in blood was also observed for most expanded thyroid clonotypes above 0.001 frequency.

The germline gives CDR1 SGHTA, CDR2 FQGNSA. The CDR3 spans 14 residues. With V trimmed by 4 bases and J by 3 bases, 3 bases remained unmatched. The chain has TRBV7-2 and TRBJ2-1; TRBD1 agrees at 7 bases. This TCR was recovered from an adult woman with stable Graves' hyperthyroidism. The sequenced sample was peripheral blood. The CDR3 is CASSSDRSYNEQFF. The DNA of the CDR3 is TGTGCCAGCAGCTCGGACAGGAGCTACAATGAGCAGTTCTTC.